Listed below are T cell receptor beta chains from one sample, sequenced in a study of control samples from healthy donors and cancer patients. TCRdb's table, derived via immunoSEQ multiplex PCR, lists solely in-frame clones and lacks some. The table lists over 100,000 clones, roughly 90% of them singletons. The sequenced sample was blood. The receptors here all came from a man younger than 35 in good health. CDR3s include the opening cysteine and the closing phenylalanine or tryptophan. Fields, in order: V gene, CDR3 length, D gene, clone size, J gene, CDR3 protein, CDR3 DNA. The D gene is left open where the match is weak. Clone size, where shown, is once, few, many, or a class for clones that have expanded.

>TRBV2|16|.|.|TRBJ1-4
CASSEHSGGRGEKLFF
TGTGCCAGCAGTGAACATAGCGGGGGGCGCGGAGAAAAACTGTTTTTT
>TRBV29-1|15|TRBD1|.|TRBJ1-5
CSVATGTGGNQPQHF
TGCAGCGTTGCTACCGGGACAGGGGGAAATCAGCCCCAGCATTTT
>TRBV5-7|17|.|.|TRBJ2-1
CASSTPGGGMDYNEQFF
TGTGCCAGCAGCACCCCAGGGGGGGGGATGGATTACAATGAGCAGTTCTTC
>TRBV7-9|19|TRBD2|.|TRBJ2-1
CASSLEGLAGAKSYNEQFF
TGTGCCAGCAGCTTAGAGGGACTAGCGGGGGCCAAATCCTACAATGAGCAGTTCTTC
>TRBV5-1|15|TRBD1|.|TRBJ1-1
CASSSTGFSNTEAFF
TGCGCCAGCAGCTCGACAGGGTTTTCGAACACTGAAGCTTTCTTT
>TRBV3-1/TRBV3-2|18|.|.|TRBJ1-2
CASSQARRLRGLSYGYTF
TGTGCCAGCAGCCAAGCAAGGCGTTTACGGGGGCTTAGCTATGGCTACACCTTC
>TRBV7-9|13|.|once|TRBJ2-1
CASSQDSFQGQFF
TGTGCCAGCAGCCAGGACAGTTTCCAGGGGCAGTTCTTC
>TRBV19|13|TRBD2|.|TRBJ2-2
CASTPGGIGELFF
TGTGCCAGTACCCCGGGAGGGATCGGGGAGCTGTTTTTT
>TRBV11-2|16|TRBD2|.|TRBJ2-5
CASSLQSSGGAKTQYF
TGTGCCAGCAGCTTACAATCTAGCGGGGGGGCGAAGACCCAGTACTTC
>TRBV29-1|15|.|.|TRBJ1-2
CSSFIILRDSSGYTF
TGCAGCTCCTTTATCATCCTCAGGGACTCGAGTGGCTACACCTTC
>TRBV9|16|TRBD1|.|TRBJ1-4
CASSGPGQGVNEKLFF
TGTGCCAGCAGCGGGCCGGGACAGGGGGTCAATGAAAAACTGTTTTTT
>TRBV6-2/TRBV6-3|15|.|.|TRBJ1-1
CASSQWGRGFSEAFF
TGTGCCAGCAGCCAGTGGGGGAGGGGTTTTTCTGAAGCTTTCTTT
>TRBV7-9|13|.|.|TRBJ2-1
CATLYTGGDEQFF
TGTGCCACCTTATACACAGGGGGGGATGAGCAGTTCTTC
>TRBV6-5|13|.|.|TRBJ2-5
CASRDGVYETQYF
TGTGCCAGCAGGGATGGGGTTTATGAGACCCAGTACTTC
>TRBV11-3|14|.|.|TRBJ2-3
CASSRDSATDTQYF
TGTGCCAGCAGTCGGGACTCCGCCACAGATACGCAGTATTTT
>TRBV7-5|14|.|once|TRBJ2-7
CVRSPGTYPYEQYF
TGTGTCAGAAGCCCTGGGACATACCCCTACGAGCAGTACTTC
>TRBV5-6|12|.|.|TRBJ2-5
CASSFVGETQYF
TGTGCCAGCAGCTTTGTCGGTGAGACCCAGTACTTC
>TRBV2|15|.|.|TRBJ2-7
CASSEAPHPSYEQYF
TGTGCCAGCAGTGAGGCCCCGCACCCGTCCTACGAGCAGTACTTC
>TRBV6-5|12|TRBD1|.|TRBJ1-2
CATGRGRGGYTF
TGTGCCACGGGCAGGGGGCGCGGTGGCTACACCTTC
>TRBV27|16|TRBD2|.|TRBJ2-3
CASSYLAGGLADTQYF
TGTGCCAGCAGTTACTTAGCGGGGGGGCTGGCAGATACGCAGTATTTT
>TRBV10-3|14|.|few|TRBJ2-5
CAIRDDGYQETQYF
TGTGCCATCAGGGATGACGGGTACCAAGAGACCCAGTACTTC
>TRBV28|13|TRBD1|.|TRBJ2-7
CASSPGTGLEQYF
TGTGCCAGCAGTCCCGGGACAGGGCTCGAGCAGTACTTC
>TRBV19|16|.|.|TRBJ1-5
CASRDSQGRLNQPQHF
TGTGCCAGTAGGGATAGCCAGGGTCGGTTAAATCAGCCCCAGCATTTT
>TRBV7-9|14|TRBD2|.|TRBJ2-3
CASGPSGGQDTQYF
TGTGCCAGCGGCCCTAGCGGGGGACAAGATACGCAGTATTTT
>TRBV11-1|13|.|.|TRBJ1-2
CASSLDRTYGYTF
TGTGCCAGCAGCCTTGACCGGACCTATGGCTACACCTTC
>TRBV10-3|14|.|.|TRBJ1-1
CAISESGGATEAFF
TGTGCCATCAGTGAGTCTGGGGGGGCGACTGAAGCTTTCTTT
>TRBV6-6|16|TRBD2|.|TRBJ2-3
CASSPIAGAGTDTQYF
TGTGCCAGCAGTCCAATAGCGGGGGCGGGAACAGATACGCAGTATTTT
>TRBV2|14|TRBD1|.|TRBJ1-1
CASSGQGGDTEAFF
TGTGCCAGCAGTGGGCAGGGGGGGGATACTGAAGCTTTCTTT
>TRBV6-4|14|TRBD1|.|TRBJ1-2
CASSEGQGGYGYTF
TGTGCCAGCAGTGAGGGACAGGGGGGCTATGGCTACACCTTC
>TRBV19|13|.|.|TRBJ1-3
CASSSQAGNTIYF
TGTGCCAGTAGTTCCCAGGCCGGAAACACCATATATTTT
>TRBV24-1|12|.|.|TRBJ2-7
CATTPGQTEQYF
TGTGCCACCACCCCCGGACAGACCGAGCAGTACTTC
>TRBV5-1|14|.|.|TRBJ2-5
CASSLGTLGETQYF
TGCGCCAGCAGCTTGGGGACCCTGGGGGAGACCCAGTACTTC
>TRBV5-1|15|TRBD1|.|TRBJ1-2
CASSLSWQGAYGYTF
TGCGCCAGCAGCTTGTCTTGGCAGGGGGCCTATGGCTACACCTTC
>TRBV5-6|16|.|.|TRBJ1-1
CASSLGSTWMNTEAFF
TGTGCCAGCAGCTTGGGGAGCACGTGGATGAACACTGAAGCTTTCTTT
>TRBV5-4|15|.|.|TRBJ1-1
CASSPAQGYYTEAFF
TGTGCCAGCAGCCCGGCACAGGGTTATTACACTGAAGCTTTCTTT
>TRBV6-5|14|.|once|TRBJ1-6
CASSRGSRVSPLHF
TGTGCCAGCAGCCGCGGCTCCAGGGTTTCACCCCTCCACTTT
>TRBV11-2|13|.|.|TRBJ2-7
CASSLRFSYEQYF
TGTGCCAGCAGCTTGAGATTCTCCTACGAGCAGTACTTC
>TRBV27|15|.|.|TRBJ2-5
CASSPLLAGQETQYF
TGTGCCAGCAGTCCCCTTTTGGCGGGCCAAGAGACCCAGTACTTC
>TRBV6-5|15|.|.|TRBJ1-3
CASSYSVLRGNTIYF
TGTGCCAGCAGTTACTCGGTATTACGGGGAAACACCATATATTTT
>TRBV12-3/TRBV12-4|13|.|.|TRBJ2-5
CASSAADSQTQYF
TGTGCCAGCAGTGCAGCTGATTCGCAGACCCAGTACTTC
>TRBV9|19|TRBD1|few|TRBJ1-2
CASSGLPGQGRMANYGYTF
TGTGCCAGCAGCGGTCTGCCGGGACAGGGAAGAATGGCGAACTATGGCTACACCTTC
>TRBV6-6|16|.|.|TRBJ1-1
CASSYTTVGRDTEAFF
TGTGCCAGCAGTTACACGACGGTCGGTAGGGACACTGAAGCTTTCTTT
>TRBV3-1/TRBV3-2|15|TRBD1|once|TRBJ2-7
CASSLGTGGWYEQYF
TGTGCCAGCAGCCTCGGGACAGGGGGCTGGTACGAGCAGTACTTC
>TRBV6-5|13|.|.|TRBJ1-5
CASSSNGRQPQHF
TGTGCCAGCAGTTCCAACGGACGGCAGCCCCAGCATTTT
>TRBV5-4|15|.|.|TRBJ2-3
CASSLAGTASGTQYF
TGTGCCAGCAGCTTGGCGGGGACCGCCTCGGGTACGCAGTATTTT
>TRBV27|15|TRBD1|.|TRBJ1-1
CASSFSDRGDTEAFF
TGTGCCAGCAGTTTTTCGGACAGGGGAGACACTGAAGCTTTCTTT
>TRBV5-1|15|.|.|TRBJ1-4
CASSFVGSTNEKLFF
TGCGCCAGCAGCTTCGTTGGGTCAACTAATGAAAAACTGTTTTTT
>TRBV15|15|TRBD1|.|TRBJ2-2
CATSRATGGTGELFF
TGTGCCACCAGCAGGGCCACAGGGGGCACCGGGGAGCTGTTTTTT